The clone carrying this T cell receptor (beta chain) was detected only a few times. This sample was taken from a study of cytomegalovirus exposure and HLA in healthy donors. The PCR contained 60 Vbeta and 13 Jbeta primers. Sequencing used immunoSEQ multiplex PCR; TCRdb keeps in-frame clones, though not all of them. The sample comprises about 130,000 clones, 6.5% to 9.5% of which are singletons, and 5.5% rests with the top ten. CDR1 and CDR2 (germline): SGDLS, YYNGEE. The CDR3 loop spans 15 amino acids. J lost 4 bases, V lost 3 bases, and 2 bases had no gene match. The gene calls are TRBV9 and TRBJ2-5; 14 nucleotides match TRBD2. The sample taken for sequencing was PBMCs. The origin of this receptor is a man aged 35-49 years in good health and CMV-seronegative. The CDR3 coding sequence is TGTGCCAGCAGCGGACTAGCGGGGGGGCGAGAGACCCAGTACTTC. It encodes CASSGLAGGRETQYF.